These 14 T cell receptor beta chains originate from one sample sequenced in a study of cytotoxic CD8 clonotypes in ibrutinib-treated CLL. The data were produced by immunoSEQ multiplex PCR, yet TCRdb's version contains in-frame clones alone and is incomplete. The repertoire holds about 120,000 clones, with roughly 57% as singletons. The starting material was PBMCs, obtained after 24 months of ibrutinib treatment. These receptors came from a human donor with chronic lymphocytic leukemia.

The chain joins TRBV9 to TRBJ2-7; TRBD2 might be the D (5 bases). The V end was cut by 4 bases, the J end by 7 bases, with 18 bases between. CDR1 and CDR2 (germline): SGDLS, YYNGEE. This CDR3 is built from 14 residues. The CDR3 sequence is CASSRRWTGEEQYF. Written as DNA, the CDR3 is TGTGCCAGCAGCCGTAGATGGACTGGAGAAGAGCAGTACTTC.

The gene calls are TRBV19 and TRBJ2-1, with 11 nucleotides matching TRBD2. This CDR3 has 16 residues. V trimming: 6 bases; J trimming: 6 bases; junction bases outside the gene matches: 10. Germline CDR1 reads LNHDA; CDR2 reads SQIVND (reference sequence). The chain's CDR3 is CASSELAGDTTNEQFF. CDR3 sequence (DNA): TGTGCCAGTAGCGAACTAGCGGGGGATACAACCAATGAGCAGTTCTTC.

The V call is TRBV9, the J call TRBJ1-5; D gene uncertain. Trimming took off 4 bases at V and 2 bases at J, with 10 bases between the two ends. In germline, CDR1 is SGDLS, CDR2 YYNGEE. The CDR3 is 14 residues long. This CDR3 is CASSPGPGNQPQHF. CDR3 bases: TGTGCCAGCAGCCCTGGGCCAGGCAATCAGCCCCAGCATTTT.

The chain is built from TRBV2 and TRBJ1-2; D not resolved. Trimming left V 7 bases short and J 3 bases short, with 15 bases between. The CDR3 is 14 amino acids. Per germline, CDR1 SNHLY and CDR2 FYNNEI. The CDR3, as DNA: TGTGCCAGCACCCCAAACACGGACTACTATGGCTACACCTTC. It translates to CASTPNTDYYGYTF.

The DNA of the CDR3 is TGTGCCAGCAGCCAAGTGAACACCGGGGAGCTGTTTTTT. This sequence encodes CASSQVNTGELFF. The chain couples TRBV5-4 to TRBJ2-2; D gene ambiguous. The ends were cut back, 4 bases at V and 1 base at J, with 5 bases in the middle. Germline CDR1 and CDR2: SGHNT and YYREEE (reference sequence). The CDR3 runs to 13 residues.

This clone was observed once. The chain carries TRBV2 and TRBJ1-2, with 9 bases matching TRBD1. Germline assignment: CDR1 SNHLY and CDR2 FYNNEI. The CDR3 spans 15 residues. The junction had 9 bases not matched to a gene; V was cut back by 6 bases and J by 4 bases. CDR3 protein: CASSRTGQGGYGYTF. The CDR3 DNA is TGTGCCAGCAGCCGTACGGGACAGGGTGGCTATGGCTACACCTTC.

There are a few counts of this clone. V and J are TRBV11-3 and TRBJ2-7; 9 bases fit TRBD2. CDR1 and CDR2 (germline): SGHNT, YENEEA. CDR3 length: 14 amino acids. The J segment lost 6 bases and the V segment lost 5 bases, leaving 8 bases of the junction unmatched. The CDR3 protein is CASSGGGAVGEQYF. CDR3 nucleotide sequence: TGTGCCAGCAGCGGCGGGGGGGCCGTGGGCGAGCAGTACTTC.

The DNA for the CDR3 is TGTGCCAGCAGCTTGGGGGACAGGGGGACGCTGTTTTTT. Its translation is CASSLGDRGTLFF. The V and J genes are TRBV5-6 and TRBJ1-4; the match to TRBD1 covers 11 bases. CDR1 is SGHDT and CDR2 is YYEEEE in the germline V gene. The V segment lost 0 bases and the J segment 14 bases; nucleotides outside the gene matches: 3. This CDR3 is built from 13 residues.

The V and J genes are TRBV30 and TRBJ2-7; possible D gene TRBD1, 6 bases. The V and J ends lost 2 bases and 5 bases respectively, with 16 bases between them. Germline values: CDR1 GTSNPN, CDR2 SVGIG (reference sequence). The CDR3 runs to 14 residues. CDR3 residues: CAWSPRTGRNEQYF. As DNA, the CDR3 is TGTGCCTGGAGTCCTAGAACAGGGCGGAACGAGCAGTACTTC. Filled out from reference TRBV30 and TRBJ2-7, the complete variable domain reads SQTIHQWPATLVQPVGSPLSLECTVEGTSNPNLYWYRQAAGRGLQLLFYSVGIGQISSEVPQNLSASRPQDRQFILSSKKLLLSDSGFYLCAWSPRTGRNEQYFGPGTRLTVT.

This rearrangement joins TRBV5-6 to TRBJ2-5, with D hard to call. The V and J ends lost 1 base and 1 base respectively, with 5 bases between them. This CDR3 has 13 residues. Germline V gives CDR1 SGHDT, CDR2 YYEEEE. The CDR3 here is CASSLNRQETQYF. CDR3 sequence (DNA): TGTGCCAGCAGCTTGAATCGCCAAGAGACCCAGTACTTC. Full variable domain (outside the CDR3, taken from reference TRBV5-6 and TRBJ2-5): DAGVTQSPTHLIKTRGQQVTLRCSPKSGHDTVSWYQQALGQGPQFIFQYYEEEERQRGNFPDRFSGHQFPNYSSELNVNALLLGDSALYLCASSLNRQETQYFGPGTRLLVL.

The CDR3 is CASWKGGNEQFF. The CDR3 DNA reads TGTGCCAGCTGGAAGGGAGGCAATGAGCAGTTCTTC. The chain couples TRBV6-1 to TRBJ2-1; possibly TRBD2 for D (6 bases). Per the germline V gene, CDR1 is MNHNS and CDR2 is SASEGT. The CDR3 is 12 residues long. The V gene lost 8 bases and the J gene lost 6 bases, with 11 bases spanning the gap.

The J gene is TRBJ1-2, the V gene TRBV9, with 7 nucleotides matching TRBD1. The CDR3 covers 15 residues. Trimming cost V 3 bases and J 5 bases; bases outside gene matches: 10. The germline V gene encodes CDR1 SGDLS and CDR2 YYNGEE. The CDR3 DNA reads as TGTGCCAGCAGCGCAGGACCACAGGGGCAGTATGGCTACACCTTC. It encodes CASSAGPQGQYGYTF.

This clone was seen only a few times. V and J are TRBV5-1 and TRBJ2-1; 10 bases align to TRBD2. CDR1 and CDR2 from the germline V gene are SGHRS and YFSETQ. V lost 2 bases, J lost 5 bases, and 1 base stayed unmatched. CDR3 size: 14 residues. CDR3 DNA sequence: TGCGCCAGCAGCTTTACTAGCGGGGACAATGAGCAGTTCTTC. Translated: CASSFTSGDNEQFF.

This clone was detected only once. The chain employs TRBV29-1 and TRBJ2-3; D remains unclear. The germline V gene encodes CDR1 SQVTM and CDR2 ANQGSEA. The CDR3 totals 13 residues. CDR3: CTDFHSSTDTQYF. The CDR3 DNA reads TGCACCGACTTCCACTCTAGCACAGATACGCAGTATTTT.